Listed below are T cell receptor beta chains from one sample, sequenced in a study of early T cells in non-severe SARS-CoV-2 infection. TCRdb recomputed calls from the 5' RACE reads with MiXCR, one row per CDR3 protein. The table lists 70,000 to 90,000 distinct CDR3 sequences, 10% to 15% of them singletons. Material for sequencing was whole blood. These TCRs come from an adult who was a healthcare worker with PCR-confirmed SARS-CoV-2 infection or an uninfected control (not recorded which). Both conserved end residues are part of each CDR3. D genes are given only for firm matches. Clone size is given for some rows only: seen once, a few or many times, or a class if the clone is expanded.

TRBV28,TRBD1,.,TRBJ1-5,CASSSHRNPGTGGASGQPQHF,TGTGCCAGCAGTTCTCATCGCAACCCCGGGACAGGGGGTGCGTCCGGTCAGCCCCAGCATTTT
TRBV5-6,.,many,TRBJ2-3,CASSLYGSGSDTQYF,TGTGCCAGCAGCTTGTACGGGAGTGGATCAGATACGCAGTATTTT
TRBV7-2,.,.,TRBJ1-1,CASSRDVAMNTEAFF,TGTGCCAGCAGCCGAGACGTCGCCATGAACACTGAAGCTTTCTTT
TRBV24-1,.,few,TRBJ2-1,CATSDSRPGQYNEQFF,TGTGCCACCAGTGATTCGCGGCCGGGGCAATACAATGAGCAGTTCTTC
TRBV5-5,.,many,TRBJ2-7,CASSPSTQKLYEQYF,TGTGCCAGCAGCCCCTCGACGCAGAAGCTCTACGAGCAGTACTTC
TRBV5-4,.,.,TRBJ1-1,CASSPLWGTRTEAFF,TGTGCCAGCAGCCCTTTATGGGGGACGAGAACTGAAGCTTTCTTT
TRBV28,.,many,TRBJ2-5,CASSFSAQETQYF,TGTGCCAGCAGTTTTTCAGCTCAAGAGACCCAGTACTTC
TRBV6-5,.,many,TRBJ2-3,CASSLQGNDDTQYF,TGTGCCAGCAGCCTTCAGGGGAATGATGATACGCAGTATTTT
TRBV29-1,TRBD1,many,TRBJ2-3,CSVTTGASTDTQYF,TGCAGCGTAACCACAGGGGCTAGCACAGATACGCAGTATTTT
TRBV6-5,TRBD2,few,TRBJ2-3,CASSYLGLAGVDTQYF,TGTGCCAGCAGTTACTTAGGACTAGCGGGAGTAGATACGCAGTATTTT
TRBV7-2,TRBD2,few,TRBJ2-2,CASSPAGAVTGELFF,TGTGCCAGCAGCCCAGCGGGAGCGGTCACCGGGGAGCTGTTTTTT
TRBV28,TRBD2,.,TRBJ2-7,CASSLASGSIYEQYF,TGTGCCAGCAGTTTGGCTAGCGGGAGCATCTACGAGCAGTACTTC
TRBV29-1,.,few,TRBJ2-3,CSAAPGLSTDTQYF,TGCAGCGCTGCCCCGGGACTTAGCACAGATACGCAGTATTTT
TRBV10-3,TRBD2,many,TRBJ2-7,CAVARSSGTEQYF,TGTGCCGTCGCCAGGAGTAGCGGGACCGAGCAGTACTTC
TRBV28,.,.,TRBJ2-1,CASTYRDSGYNEQFF,TGTGCCAGCACTTACCGGGATAGCGGTTACAATGAGCAGTTCTTC